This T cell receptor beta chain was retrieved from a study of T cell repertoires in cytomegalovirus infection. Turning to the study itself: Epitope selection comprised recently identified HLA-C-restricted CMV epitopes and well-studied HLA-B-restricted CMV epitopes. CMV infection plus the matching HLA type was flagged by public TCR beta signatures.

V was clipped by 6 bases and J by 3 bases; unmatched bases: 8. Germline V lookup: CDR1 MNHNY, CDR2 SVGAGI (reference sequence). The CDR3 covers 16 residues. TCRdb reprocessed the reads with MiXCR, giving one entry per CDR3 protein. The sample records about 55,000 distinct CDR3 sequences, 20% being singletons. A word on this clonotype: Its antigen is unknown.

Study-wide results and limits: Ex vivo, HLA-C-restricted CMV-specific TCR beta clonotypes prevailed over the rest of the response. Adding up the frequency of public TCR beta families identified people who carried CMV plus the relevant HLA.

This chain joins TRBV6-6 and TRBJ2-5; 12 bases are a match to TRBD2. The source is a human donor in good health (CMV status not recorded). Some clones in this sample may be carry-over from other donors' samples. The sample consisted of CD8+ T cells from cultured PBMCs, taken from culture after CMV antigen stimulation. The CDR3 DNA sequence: TGTGCCAGCAGCCTTGGACTAGCGGGATTAGAAGAGACCCAGTACTTC. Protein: CASSLGLAGLEETQYF.